The 30 T cell receptor beta chains below all came from one sample that was sequenced in a study of Ad26.COV2.S vaccination and SARS-CoV-2 variants. The treatment is: some 19 received Ad26.COV2.S at low or high dose, single or two shots; about 5 received placebo; per-sample allocation not given. The investigators took samples on day 63 after the first vaccine or placebo injection. TCRdb's copy holds only in-frame clones and misses some; the assay was immunoSEQ multiplex PCR. The table lists roughly 350,000 clones, 85% to 90% of them singletons. The sequencing here drew on peripheral blood, taken in a trial of Ad26.COV2.S vaccine versus placebo. The source is a person aged 18-60 years who received the Ad26.COV2.S COVID-19 vaccine or a placebo.

The chain has TRBV18 and TRBJ2-5; D may be TRBD2 (5 bases). The V end lost 2 bases, the J end lost 1 base, and 14 bases lay between the germline ends. Germline CDR1 is KGHSH and CDR2 is LQKENI. The CDR3 has 16 residues. CDR3 region: CASSPVLSGIQETQYF. The CDR3 DNA is TGTGCCAGCTCACCAGTATTGTCCGGGATCCAAGAGACCCAGTACTTC. Complete variable domain (other parts from reference TRBV18 and TRBJ2-5): NAGVMQNPRHLVRRRGQEARLRCSPMKGHSHVYWYRQLPEEGLKFMVYLQKENIIDESGMPKERFSAEFPKEGPSILRIQQVVRGDSAAYFCASSPVLSGIQETQYFGPGTRLLVL.

The chain is built from TRBV19 and TRBJ2-1, with a possible D match to TRBD1 (8 bases). The CDR3 totals 14 residues. Germline lookup yields CDR1 LNHDA and CDR2 SQIVND (reference sequence). Trimming removed 8 bases from V and 7 bases from J, with 18 bases in between. The CDR3 sequence is CASWDRRTRNEQFF. The CDR3 nucleotides are TGTGCCAGTTGGGACAGGAGGACTAGAAATGAGCAGTTCTTC.

J is TRBJ1-2 and V is TRBV7-9, with 10 nucleotides matching TRBD1. The CDR3 runs to 14 residues. The V gene end was trimmed by 1 base and the J gene end by 4 bases; junction bases not matched to a gene: 0. Germline assignment: CDR1 SEHNR and CDR2 FQNEAQ (reference sequence). The CDR3 coding sequence is TGTGCCAGCAGCTTAGGGACAGGGGGCTATGGCTACACCTTC. Translating it yields CASSLGTGGYGYTF.

V usage is TRBV9 and J usage is TRBJ2-7; 13 bases align to TRBD2. There are 15 residues in the CDR3. V dropped 4 bases and J dropped 2; count of bases not matched to a gene: 3. CDR1 and CDR2 from the germline V gene are SGDLS and YYNGEE. The CDR3 reads CASSQGLAGTYEQYF. CDR3 DNA sequence: TGTGCCAGCAGCCAGGGACTAGCGGGAACCTACGAGCAGTACTTC.

V gene TRBV19 combines with J gene TRBJ2-3; D is unclear. CDR1 LNHDA and CDR2 SQIVND come from the germline V gene (reference sequence). V was clipped by 6 bases and J by 0 bases, with 7 bases between them. This CDR3 has 13 residues. Here the CDR3 DNA reads TGTGCCAGTAGGACAACTAGCACAGATACGCAGTATTTT. Translating it yields CASRTTSTDTQYF. Variable domain in full (rest from reference TRBV19 and TRBJ2-3): DGGITQSPKYLFRKEGQNVTLSCEQNLNHDAMYWYRQDPGQGLRLIYYSQIVNDFQKGDIAEGYSVSREKKESFPLTVTSAQKNPTAFYLCASRTTSTDTQYFGPGTRLTVL.

V gene TRBV3-1 (or the pseudogene TRBV3-2) combines with J gene TRBJ1-6; 9 bases line up with TRBD1. This CDR3 has 16 residues. Germline lookup yields CDR1 LGHDT and CDR2 YNNKEL (reference sequence). With V trimmed by 4 bases and J by 8 bases, 9 bases remained unmatched. The CDR3 nucleotides are TGTGCCAGCAGCCCCACCCCCCGGGACAGGGATTCACCCCTCCACTTT. This translates into CASSPTPRDRDSPLHF.

The chain links TRBV2 to TRBJ1-1; no reliable D call. Germline-derived CDR1 and CDR2 are SNHLY and FYNNEI. The CDR3 sequence is 13 residues long. V was shortened by 8 bases and J by 0 bases, with 10 bases between the two germline ends. The CDR3 sequence is CASQSGMNTEAFF. In DNA form, the CDR3 reads TGTGCCAGCCAATCGGGGATGAACACTGAAGCTTTCTTT.

The J gene is TRBJ2-3, the V gene TRBV19; 8 nucleotides align to TRBD2. Germline V gene lookup returns CDR1 LNHDA and CDR2 SQIVND (reference sequence). CDR3 length: 15 residues. With V trimmed by 4 bases and J by 4 bases, 7 bases remained unmatched. This CDR3 is CASSTRGAGADTQYF. The CDR3 DNA sequence: TGTGCCAGTAGTACCCGGGGAGCGGGAGCAGATACGCAGTATTTT.

The chain joins TRBV7-8 to TRBJ2-7; possible D gene TRBD1, 6 bases. The germline CDR1 and CDR2 sequences are SGHVS and FQNEAQ. Trimming pared 1 base from V and 0 bases from J, leaving 13 bases between. The CDR3 totals 16 residues. The CDR3 sequence is CASSLERDTNSYEQYF. CDR3 coding DNA: TGTGCCAGCAGCTTAGAACGGGACACAAACTCCTACGAGCAGTACTTC.

The chain links TRBV7-9 to TRBJ2-7, with TRBD1 matching over 8 bases. The CDR3 covers 15 residues. Germline CDR1 reads SEHNR; CDR2 reads FQNEAQ (reference sequence). Trimming removed 5 bases from V and 3 bases from J; junction bases left unmatched: 9. CDR3 in amino acids: CASSDGRDRNYEQYF. CDR3 DNA: TGTGCCAGCAGCGACGGACGGGACAGGAACTACGAGCAGTACTTC.

The chain recombines TRBV6-2 or TRBV6-3 with TRBJ2-3; D remains ambiguous. The CDR3 runs to 15 residues. Between the trimmed V and J ends, which lost 2 bases and 2 bases, there was a span of 11 bases. CDR1 and CDR2 (germline): MNHEY, SVGEGT. The CDR3 reads CASSYERRTTDTQYF. In DNA form, the CDR3 reads TGTGCCAGCAGTTACGAGAGGCGTACCACAGATACGCAGTATTTT.

The chain recombines TRBV10-1 with TRBJ2-5, with D possibly being TRBD1 or TRBD2 (5 bases each). The ends were cut back, 0 bases at V and 5 bases at J, with 10 bases in the middle. The CDR3 sequence is 14 residues long. Germline V gene sequence: CDR1 WNHNN, CDR2 SYGVQD (reference sequence). The CDR3 bases are TGCGCCAGCAGTGAGTCGGTCGAGGGGGAGACCCAGTACTTC. Translation gives CASSESVEGETQYF.

The rearrangement links TRBV5-6 to TRBJ2-7; D is uncertain. Per the germline V gene, CDR1 is SGHDT and CDR2 is YYEEEE. The V gene lost 2 bases and the J gene lost 3 bases, with 9 bases spanning the gap. The CDR3 runs to 13 residues. In nucleotides, the CDR3 is TGTGCCAGCAGCTTATGGAGCAGCTACGAGCAGTACTTC. It encodes CASSLWSSYEQYF.

The chain is built from TRBV6-5 and TRBJ1-2, with D uncertain. Looked up from germline, CDR1 is MNHEY and CDR2 is SVGAGI. V lost 0 bases to trimming and J lost 0 bases, with 8 bases between them. The CDR3 is 15 amino acids. The CDR3 sequence is CASSYSFVPNYGYTF. DNA of the CDR3: TGTGCCAGCAGTTACTCGTTCGTCCCTAACTATGGCTACACCTTC.

V is TRBV28 and J is TRBJ1-5; no firm D call. CDR1 is MDHEN, CDR2 SYDVKM, per germline. Trimming removed 7 bases from V and 5 bases from J, with 24 bases in between. The CDR3 contains 17 residues. CDR3 region: CASTPTDERWDDQPQHF. The CDR3 coding sequence is TGTGCCAGCACCCCAACTGACGAGAGATGGGATGATCAGCCCCAGCATTTT.

The chain joins TRBV6-2 or TRBV6-3 to TRBJ1-2, with 8 bases fitting TRBD1. CDR3 length: 14 amino acids. Germline CDR1 and CDR2: MNHEY and SVGEGT. Germline trimming cut 2 bases from V and 4 bases from J; bases unmatched to any gene: 3. DNA of the CDR3: TGTGCCAGCAGTTACCTCGACAGGGGCTATGGCTACACCTTC. This sequence encodes CASSYLDRGYGYTF.

This clone showed up just once. The gene calls are TRBV3-1 (or the pseudogene TRBV3-2) and TRBJ2-3; D is uncertain. Between the trimmed V and J ends, which lost 3 bases and 0 bases, there was a span of 4 bases. The germline gives CDR1 LGHDT, CDR2 YNNKEL (reference sequence). The CDR3 totals 13 residues. DNA for the CDR3: TGTGCCAGCAGCCACCTTAGCACAGATACGCAGTATTTT. It yields the protein CASSHLSTDTQYF.

V gene TRBV25-1 combines with J gene TRBJ2-7, with 7 bases lining up with TRBD1. CDR3 length: 14 amino acids. J lost 6 bases, V lost 3 bases, and 8 bases had no gene match. Germline lookup yields CDR1 MGHDK and CDR2 SYGVNS. DNA of the CDR3: TGTGCCAGCAGTGAGTTAACAGGGGATCGCGAGCAGTACTTC. Translated: CASSELTGDREQYF.

The V gene is TRBV24-1, the J gene TRBJ2-1; TRBD2 matches 7 bases. The V and J ends lost 6 bases and 9 bases, in that order; junction bases with no gene match: 13. From germline, CDR1 is KGHDR and CDR2 SFDVKD. CDR3 length: 15 amino acids. As DNA, the CDR3 is TGTGCCACCAGTAAAGCGGGAACCAACGGGGGTGAGCAGTTCTTC. This gives the protein CATSKAGTNGGEQFF.

V is TRBV6-5 and J is TRBJ2-1, with 9 nucleotides matching TRBD1. The CDR3 runs 16 residues. In germline, CDR1 is MNHEY, CDR2 SVGAGI. V was pared by 2 bases and J by 5 bases, with 7 bases of the junction left unmatched. CDR3 in amino acids: CASSYRSQGANNEQFF. The CDR3 DNA follows: TGTGCCAGCAGTTACCGGTCACAGGGGGCCAACAATGAGCAGTTCTTC.

This clone was seen ten or more times. This chain's CDR3 is CASSQGRLGGTPDTQYF. As DNA, the CDR3 is TGCGCCAGCAGCCAAGGTCGACTGGGGGGAACTCCAGATACGCAGTATTTT. V usage is TRBV4-1 and J usage is TRBJ2-3; possibly TRBD2 for D (6 bases). V lost 1 base and J 4 bases, leaving 18 bases between the germline ends. This CDR3 region has 17 residues. Germline V gene sequence: CDR1 MGHRA, CDR2 YSYEKL.

The chain links TRBV7-9 to TRBJ2-7; TRBD1 matches 9 bases. Germline CDR1 reads SEHNR; CDR2 reads FQNEAQ (reference sequence). The CDR3 is made up of 18 amino acids. Germline trimming cut 1 base from V and 6 bases from J; bases unmatched to any gene: 16. DNA of the CDR3: TGTGCCAGCAGCTTAGGAGGTCTCAGGGACAGGGCCTCTTCCGAGCAGTACTTC. This sequence encodes CASSLGGLRDRASSEQYF.

The chain recombines TRBV27 with TRBJ2-1, with D hard to call. Looked up from germline, CDR1 is MNHEY and CDR2 is SMNVEV (reference sequence). Between the trimmed V and J ends, which lost 6 bases and 3 bases, there was a span of 9 bases. The CDR3 consists of 13 residues. The CDR3 protein is CASRADGYNEQFF. DNA of the CDR3: TGTGCCAGCAGAGCCGACGGCTACAATGAGCAGTTCTTC.

This sequence joins TRBV5-1 and TRBJ2-2, with D perhaps assigned TRBD1 or TRBD2 (5 bases each). Germline CDR1 and CDR2: SGHRS and YFSETQ. The CDR3 loop spans 15 amino acids. The V and J ends lost 3 bases and 1 base respectively, with 10 bases between them. The CDR3 loop is CASSWGSGNTGELFF. The CDR3, as DNA: TGCGCCAGCAGCTGGGGGAGCGGGAACACCGGGGAGCTGTTTTTT.

The chain couples TRBV10-3 to TRBJ1-1; D gene unclear. This CDR3 spans 14 amino acids. Germline assignment: CDR1 ENHRY and CDR2 SYGVKD. V was shortened by 2 bases and J by 1 base, with 8 bases between the two germline ends. Here the CDR3 DNA reads TGTGCCATCAGTGAGCAACCGACGAACACTGAAGCTTTCTTT. Its translation: CAISEQPTNTEAFF.

The chain joins TRBV4-3 to TRBJ2-1; D unclear. Germline V gene sequence: CDR1 LGHNA, CDR2 YSLEER. Deletions cut 0 bases from V and 3 bases from J, with 3 bases between. This CDR3 is built from 13 residues. As DNA, the CDR3 is TGCGCCAGCAGCCAAGACAGCTACAATGAGCAGTTCTTC. Its translation is CASSQDSYNEQFF.

The chain links TRBV20-1 to TRBJ1-6; D unresolved. The germline V and J ends were trimmed by 3 bases and 14 bases, with 11 bases remaining between them. This CDR3 has 11 residues. Germline V gives CDR1 DFQATT, CDR2 SNEGSKA (reference sequence). CDR3 in amino acids: CSARLGGTLHF. As DNA, the CDR3 is TGCAGTGCTAGGCTTGGTGGCACCCTCCACTTT.

This clone was seen a few times. The rearrangement joins TRBV7-3 to TRBJ2-7; D tentatively reads TRBD1 or TRBD2 (5 bases each). V dropped 2 bases and J dropped 5 bases, with 16 bases sitting between them. Germline lookup yields CDR1 SGHTA and CDR2 FQGTGA. CDR3 length: 15 residues. CDR3: CASSLVAGSSHEQYF. CDR3 DNA: TGTGCCAGCAGCTTAGTCGCAGGGAGTTCTCACGAGCAGTACTTC.

The rearrangement uses TRBV5-1 and TRBJ1-1, with 10 nucleotides matching TRBD1. The junction had 7 bases not matched to a gene; V was cut back by 4 bases and J by 1 base. CDR1 and CDR2 (germline): SGHRS, YFSETQ. This CDR3 comprises 16 residues. The CDR3 region has the DNA TGCGCCAGCAGCAGGGACAGGGGAAACACGAACACTGAAGCTTTCTTT. It translates to CASSRDRGNTNTEAFF.

This clone was observed a single time. V usage is TRBV5-1 and J usage is TRBJ1-6, with D possibly being TRBD1 (5 bases). The germline CDR1 and CDR2 sequences are SGHRS and YFSETQ. V was cut by 2 bases and J by 1 base, with 10 bases left in between. This CDR3 spans 16 amino acids. The CDR3 loop reads CASSFAGGSYNSPLHF. The CDR3, as DNA: TGCGCCAGCAGCTTTGCCGGGGGTTCCTATAATTCACCCCTCCACTTT.